Presented here are 10 T cell receptor beta chains from one specimen sequenced in a study of lymphopenia after photon versus proton radiotherapy (dated by TCRdb to between 2018 and 2020). The library was prepared using the immunoSEQ multiplex PCR assay. TCRdb took this table from immuneACCESS and kept in-frame rearrangements with V and J called. Such tables lack part of the clones; where checked against another copy, unresolved V genes explain under half of the gap, and the rest is unexplained. The table for this sample lists about 65,000 clones; 80% to 90% of them were counted only once. The ten largest clones add up to approximately 10% of the sample. The sample was peripheral blood, taken from a patient treated with proton-based radiotherapy. The source is a man aged 80 or over with esophageal cancer.

This chain connects TRBV7-9 to TRBJ2-7, with a weak D call TRBD2 (5 bases). V shed 2 bases and J shed 3 bases, with 8 bases lying between them. The CDR3 has 13 amino acids. In germline, CDR1 is SEHNR, CDR2 FQNEAQ (reference sequence). CDR3 nucleotides: TGTGCCAGCAGCTTAATTCGGGGCTACGAGCAGTACTTC. It yields the protein CASSLIRGYEQYF.

Only one count was recorded for this clone. V usage is TRBV9 and J usage is TRBJ2-4; tentative D call: TRBD2 (7 bases). Deletions cut 4 bases from V and 7 bases from J, with 21 bases between. The CDR3 is 16 residues long. CDR1 and CDR2 from the germline V gene are SGDLS and YYNGEE. CDR3 loop: CASSPLSGGGGNIQYF. In DNA form, the CDR3 reads TGTGCCAGCAGCCCTCTATCCGGGGGAGGGGGGAACATTCAGTACTTC.

The chain carries TRBV19 and TRBJ1-5; D is undetermined. Germline CDR1 LNHDA, CDR2 SQIVND (reference sequence). V was clipped by 3 bases and J by 1 base, with 19 bases between them. The CDR3 is made up of 18 amino acids. The CDR3 coding sequence is TGTGCCAGTAGTATTTGTCAAAAGTCACAGTCAAGCAATCAGCCCCAGCATTTT. Protein: CASSICQKSQSSNQPQHF. The full variable domain, in which reference TRBV19 and TRBJ1-5 provide the parts outside the CDR3, is DGGITQSPKYLFRKEGQNVTLSCEQNLNHDAMYWYRQDPGQGLRLIYYSQIVNDFQKGDIAEGYSVSREKKESFPLTVTSAQKNPTAFYLCASSICQKSQSSNQPQHFGDGTRLSIL.

This chain uses TRBV4-3 with TRBJ1-4, with no clear D. The V gene lost 0 bases and the J gene lost 8 bases, with 7 bases spanning the gap. Per the germline V gene, CDR1 is LGHNA and CDR2 is YSLEER. The CDR3 length is 13 residues. CDR3 DNA: TGCGCCAGCAGCCAAGATTTCGGGGAAAAACTGTTTTTT. The encoded protein is CASSQDFGEKLFF.

The chain carries TRBV27 and TRBJ1-5; 8 bases are a match to TRBD1. Germline-derived CDR1 and CDR2 are MNHEY and SMNVEV (reference sequence). Unmatched junction bases numbered 6, after V lost 7 bases and J lost 1 base. This CDR3 region has 15 residues. In DNA form, the CDR3 reads TGTGCCAGCACCGACAGGGGTGGGAGCAATCAGCCCCAGCATTTT. Translated, it gives CASTDRGGSNQPQHF.

The V and J genes are TRBV19 and TRBJ1-3; D remains unclear. CDR1 LNHDA and CDR2 SQIVND come from the germline V gene (reference sequence). The V end lost 8 bases, the J end lost 0 bases, and 11 bases lay between the germline ends. The CDR3 length is 14 residues. CDR3 amino acids: CASSTELSGNTIYF. For the CDR3, the DNA is TGTGCCAGTTCTACAGAACTCTCTGGAAACACCATATATTTT.

V and J are TRBV11-3 and TRBJ2-2; the D gene could be TRBD1 or TRBD2 (5 bases each). Between the trimmed V and J ends, which lost 4 bases and 6 bases, there was a span of 12 bases. The germline V gene encodes CDR1 SGHNT and CDR2 YENEEA. There are 14 residues in the CDR3. CDR3 loop: CASSSSGTPGELFF. CDR3 bases: TGTGCCAGCAGCTCCTCCGGGACCCCCGGGGAGCTGTTTTTT.

V is TRBV30 and J is TRBJ2-7; 12 bases are shared with TRBD1. This CDR3 is 14 amino acids long. Losses at the gene ends were 5 bases for V and 6 bases for J; bases not matched to a gene: 8. The germline gives CDR1 GTSNPN, CDR2 SVGIG (reference sequence). CDR3: CAWSMGTGGAEQYF. In nucleotides, the CDR3 is TGTGCCTGGTCTATGGGGACAGGGGGCGCCGAGCAGTACTTC. The full variable domain, its missing parts supplied by reference TRBV30 and TRBJ2-7, is SQTIHQWPATLVQPVGSPLSLECTVEGTSNPNLYWYRQAAGRGLQLLFYSVGIGQISSEVPQNLSASRPQDRQFILSSKKLLLSDSGFYLCAWSMGTGGAEQYFGPGTRLTVT.

The chain links TRBV7-3 to TRBJ1-1; weak D call: TRBD1 (6 bases). The CDR3 is made up of 13 amino acids. With 3 bases removed from V and 6 bases from J, the gap between germline ends came to 11 bases. The V gene's germline CDR1 is SGHTA and CDR2 FQGTGA. CDR3 bases: TGTGCCAGCAGCTTGAACAGGGATTCTGAAGCTTTCTTT. Protein sequence: CASSLNRDSEAFF.

The genes are TRBV18 and TRBJ2-3, with D tentatively TRBD2 (5 bases). CDR1 is KGHSH, CDR2 LQKENI, per germline. Trimming shortened V by 3 bases and J by 0 bases, and 10 bases separated the two germline ends. The CDR3 extends over 15 amino acids. The CDR3 sequence is CASSPDRGSTDTQYF. The CDR3 DNA is TGTGCCAGCTCACCTGATCGGGGTAGCACAGATACGCAGTATTTT.